This TCR beta chain was retrieved from a study of STAT5B mutations in CD4+ large granular lymphocyte leukemia. Controls came from buffy coats of healthy blood donors. The table came from immunoSEQ multiplex PCR; TCRdb's copy has only in-frame clones and leaves some out. The sample has about 37,000 clones; 87% are singletons. The CDR3 runs to 16 residues. V was trimmed by 1 base and J by 0 bases, leaving 9 bases between them. In germline, CDR1 is MGHRA, CDR2 YSYEKL. The sequencing sample was made of CD4+ T cells from blood buffy coats. This sequence was found in a human donor in good health. This chain joins TRBV4-1 and TRBJ1-4; D is uncertain. The CDR3 loop reads CASSQGHVATNEKLFF. CDR3 coding DNA: TGCGCCAGCAGCCAAGGGCACGTCGCAACTAATGAAAAACTGTTTTTT.